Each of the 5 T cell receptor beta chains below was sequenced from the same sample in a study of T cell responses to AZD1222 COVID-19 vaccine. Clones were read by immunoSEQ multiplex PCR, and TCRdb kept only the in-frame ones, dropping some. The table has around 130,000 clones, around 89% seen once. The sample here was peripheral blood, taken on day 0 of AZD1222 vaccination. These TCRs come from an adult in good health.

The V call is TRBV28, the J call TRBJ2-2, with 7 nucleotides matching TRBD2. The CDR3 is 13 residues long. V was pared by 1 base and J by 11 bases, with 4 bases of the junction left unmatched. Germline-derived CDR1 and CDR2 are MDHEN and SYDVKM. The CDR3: CASSLSGGGELFF. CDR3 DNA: TGTGCCAGCAGTTTATCGGGGGGTGGCGAGCTGTTTTTT.

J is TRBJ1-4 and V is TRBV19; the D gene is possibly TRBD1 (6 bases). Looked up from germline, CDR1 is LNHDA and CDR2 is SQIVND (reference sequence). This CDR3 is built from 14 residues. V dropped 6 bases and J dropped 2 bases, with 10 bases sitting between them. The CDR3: CASSVQGTNEKLFF. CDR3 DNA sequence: TGTGCCAGTAGCGTACAGGGTACTAATGAAAAACTGTTTTTT.

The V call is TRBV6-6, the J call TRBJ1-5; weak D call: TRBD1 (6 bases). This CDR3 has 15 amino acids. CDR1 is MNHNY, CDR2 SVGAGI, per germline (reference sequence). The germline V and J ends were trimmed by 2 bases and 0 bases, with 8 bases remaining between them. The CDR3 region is CASSYMGASNQPQHF. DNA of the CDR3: TGTGCCAGCAGTTACATGGGGGCTAGCAATCAGCCCCAGCATTTT.

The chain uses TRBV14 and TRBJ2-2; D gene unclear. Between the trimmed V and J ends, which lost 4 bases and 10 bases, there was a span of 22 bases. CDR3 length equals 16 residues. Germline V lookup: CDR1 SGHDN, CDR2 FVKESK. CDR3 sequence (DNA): TGTGCCAGCAGCCCCTATGATAGGAGAGTCAATTCGGAGCTGTTTTTT. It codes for CASSPYDRRVNSELFF.

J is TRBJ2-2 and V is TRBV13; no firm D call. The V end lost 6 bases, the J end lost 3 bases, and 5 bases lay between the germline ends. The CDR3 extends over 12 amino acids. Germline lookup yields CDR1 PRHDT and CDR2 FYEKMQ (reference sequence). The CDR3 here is CASRGDTGELFF. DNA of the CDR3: TGTGCCAGCAGGGGTGACACCGGGGAGCTGTTTTTT.